Here is one T cell receptor beta chain with its context. The antigen is unknown. These data originate in a study of cytomegalovirus exposure and HLA in healthy donors. Study in general: Inside one of the first data releases sat roughly 80 million unique TCRs taken from HLA-typed donors.

Use of 60 Vbeta and 13 Jbeta primers characterized the PCR. Using immunoSEQ multiplex PCR, the repertoire was profiled, and TCRdb retains in-frame clones only, with some absent. The table shows 140,000 or so clones, with about 80% occurring only once. This CDR3 contains 13 residues. The germline V and J ends were trimmed by 2 bases and 7 bases, with 12 bases remaining between them. CDR1 and CDR2 from the germline V gene are MNHEY and SMNVEV (reference sequence). Points from the study as a whole: As a later analysis revealed, most CMV-associated TCR beta chains appeared HLA-restricted. What a later analysis reportedly showed was that an Asian-associated ancestry cluster had fewer N-insertions than the approximately 700-donor mean.

The sequence was collected from a man in his forties in good health and CMV-seronegative. The chain uses TRBV27 and TRBJ2-7; TRBD2 might be the D (5 bases). Sample: PBMCs. The CDR3 loop is CASSLGGSGEQYF. Here the CDR3 DNA reads TGTGCCAGCAGTTTAGGTGGGAGTGGAGAGCAGTACTTC.